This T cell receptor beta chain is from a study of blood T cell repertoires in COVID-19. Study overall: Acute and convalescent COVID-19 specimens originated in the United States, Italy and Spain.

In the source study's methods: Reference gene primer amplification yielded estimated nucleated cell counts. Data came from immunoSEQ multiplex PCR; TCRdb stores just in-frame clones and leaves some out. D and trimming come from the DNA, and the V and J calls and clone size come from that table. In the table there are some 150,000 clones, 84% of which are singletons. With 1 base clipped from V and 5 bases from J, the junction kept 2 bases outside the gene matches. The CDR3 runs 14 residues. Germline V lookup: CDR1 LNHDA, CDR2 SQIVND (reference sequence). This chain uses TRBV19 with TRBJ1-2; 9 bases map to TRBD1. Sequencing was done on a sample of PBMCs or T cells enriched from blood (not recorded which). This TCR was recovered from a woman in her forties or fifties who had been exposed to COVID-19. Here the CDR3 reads CASSIGDREYGYTF. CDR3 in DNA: TGTGCCAGTAGTATAGGGGACAGGGAATATGGCTACACCTTC.